The 24 T cell receptor beta chains listed next were all sequenced from one sample in a study of blood T cell repertoires in COVID-19. Clones were read by immunoSEQ multiplex PCR, and TCRdb kept only the in-frame ones, dropping some. The table has tens of thousands of clones, roughly 80% seen once. Sequencing was done on a sample of peripheral blood. Source of these receptors: a human donor in a cohort sampled during active COVID-19.

This chain connects TRBV29-1 to TRBJ2-5; 10 bases agree with TRBD1. This CDR3 is built from 13 residues. The V segment lost 5 bases and the J segment 5 bases; nucleotides outside the gene matches: 5. Germline lookup yields CDR1 SQVTM and CDR2 ANQGSEA. CDR3 residues: CSVPGTGVETQYF. The CDR3 DNA reads TGCAGCGTTCCCGGGACAGGGGTGGAGACCCAGTACTTC.

The chain combines TRBV2 with TRBJ2-7, with D unresolved. This CDR3 comprises 12 residues. V was pared by 5 bases and J by 3 bases, with 8 bases between. CDR1 SNHLY and CDR2 FYNNEI come from the germline V gene. The CDR3 protein is CASSPRDYEQYF. Here the CDR3 DNA reads TGTGCCAGCAGTCCAAGAGACTACGAGCAGTACTTC.

J is TRBJ2-3 and V is TRBV12-3 or TRBV12-4, with D unresolved. The CDR3 totals 13 residues. V was shortened by 2 bases and J by 6 bases, with 9 bases between the two germline ends. Here the CDR3 reads CASSLFEDDTQYF. The CDR3 nucleotides read TGTGCCAGCAGTTTATTCGAGGATGATACGCAGTATTTT.

This clone was counted a single time. The CDR3 is CTSSQAGGGGTTGELFF. DNA for the CDR3: TGCACCAGCAGCCAAGCAGGTGGTGGGGGGACGACCGGGGAGCTGTTTTTT. V usage is TRBV1 and J usage is TRBJ2-2; no DNA check was done on the table's D call, TRBD2. TRBV1 represents a pseudogene. This CDR3 region has 17 residues.

The chain joins TRBV3-1 (or the pseudogene TRBV3-2) to TRBJ2-2, with 9 positions matching TRBD2. With 5 bases clipped from V and 4 bases from J, the junction kept 5 bases outside the gene matches. CDR3 length: 15 residues. Per the germline V gene, CDR1 is LGHDT and CDR2 is YNNKEL (reference sequence). The CDR3 DNA reads as TGTGCCAGCAGCTGGCGGCGGGGGGGCACCGGGGAGCTGTTTTTT. It yields the protein CASSWRRGGTGELFF.

The rearrangement links TRBV5-1 to TRBJ2-6, with a weak D call TRBD1 (5 bases). The V and J ends lost 8 bases and 2 bases respectively, with 14 bases between them. CDR3 size: 15 residues. Germline loops: CDR1 SGHRS, CDR2 YFSETQ. The CDR3 loop reads CASSKGETGANVLTF. The CDR3, as DNA: TGCGCCAGTTCGAAAGGGGAAACTGGGGCCAACGTCCTGACTTTC.

This clone was counted a few times. The chain joins TRBV24-1 to TRBJ2-3; D is undetermined. CDR1 and CDR2 (germline): KGHDR, SFDVKD. The V end lost 3 bases, the J end lost 2 bases, and 20 bases lay between the germline ends. There are 18 residues in the CDR3. CDR3 DNA sequence: TGTGCCACCAGTGATCCCTCGGAGTCCGGTACCCTCACAGATACGCAGTATTTT. Translated, it gives CATSDPSESGTLTDTQYF.

The J gene is TRBJ1-5, the V gene TRBV6-1, with 7 nucleotides matching TRBD1. CDR3 size: 13 residues. CDR1 and CDR2 from the germline V gene are MNHNS and SASEGT. J gave up 5 bases and V 2 bases, and 0 bases lay outside the gene matches. The CDR3 sequence is CASSEQGDQPQHF. CDR3 DNA sequence: TGTGCCAGCAGTGAACAGGGGGATCAGCCCCAGCATTTT.

This clone was recorded once. The chain uses TRBV9 and TRBJ2-7; TRBD1 agrees at 11 bases. After removal of 0 bases from V and 3 bases from J, the junction contained 2 bases not matched to a gene. This CDR3 region has 15 residues. Germline assignment: CDR1 SGDLS and CDR2 YYNGEE. The CDR3 sequence: CASSVEGQGGYEQYF. In DNA form, the CDR3 reads TGTGCCAGCAGCGTAGAGGGACAGGGGGGCTACGAGCAGTACTTC. The variable domain in full, with the rest retrieved from reference TRBV9 and TRBJ2-7, is DSGVTQTPKHLITATGQRVTLRCSPRSGDLSVYWYQQSLDQGLQFLIQYYNGEERAKGNILERFSAQQFPDLHSELNLSSLELGDSALYFCASSVEGQGGYEQYFGPGTRLTVT.

The V call is TRBV4-1, the J call TRBJ2-7, with 7 bases identical to TRBD2. Germline assignment: CDR1 MGHRA and CDR2 YSYEKL. The V and J ends lost 1 base and 4 bases, in that order; junction bases with no gene match: 10. This CDR3 is 16 amino acids long. The CDR3 sequence is CASSQGGSGGSYEQYF. In DNA form, the CDR3 reads TGCGCCAGCAGCCAAGGGGGTTCGGGGGGTTCTTACGAGCAGTACTTC.

This rearrangement joins TRBV6-5 to TRBJ2-1; 7 bases are shared with TRBD1. Germline assignment: CDR1 MNHEY and CDR2 SVGAGI. CDR3 length: 15 amino acids. The trim removed 5 bases at V and 8 bases at J, leaving 12 bases unmatched. CDR3 nucleotides: TGTGCCAGCAGTCGACGCTCAGGGGGTTTCCATGAGCAGTTCTTC. Translation: CASSRRSGGFHEQFF.

This sequence joins TRBV4-1 and TRBJ2-7; 10 bases are a match to TRBD1. With V trimmed by 5 bases and J by 3 bases, 7 bases remained unmatched. This CDR3 region has 15 residues. Germline V gene lookup returns CDR1 MGHRA and CDR2 YSYEKL. Here the CDR3 DNA reads TGCGCCAGCAGCTTCCCGGGACAGGGGTACTACGAGCAGTACTTC. Residues: CASSFPGQGYYEQYF.

This sequence joins TRBV2 and TRBJ2-1, with D possibly matching TRBD1 (6 bases). Germline V lookup: CDR1 SNHLY, CDR2 FYNNEI. Deletions cut 5 bases from V and 0 bases from J, with 17 bases between. The CDR3 has 17 residues. The CDR3 nucleotides are TGTGCCAGCAGTCATCCACAGGGCCAAATCTCCTACAATGAGCAGTTCTTC. Translating gives CASSHPQGQISYNEQFF.

The rearrangement joins TRBV5-4 to TRBJ2-3; 11 bases are shared with TRBD2. V was pared by 0 bases and J by 2 bases, with 5 bases of the junction left unmatched. The germline V gene has CDR1 SGHNT and CDR2 YYREEE (reference sequence). The CDR3 contains 17 residues. The CDR3 region is CASSLDLAGGLTDTQYF. For the CDR3, the DNA is TGTGCCAGCAGCTTGGATCTAGCGGGGGGTCTCACAGATACGCAGTATTTT.

This sequence joins TRBV10-3 and TRBJ2-5; 7 bases are shared with TRBD2. This CDR3 spans 14 amino acids. Germline assignment: CDR1 ENHRY and CDR2 SYGVKD. With V trimmed by 8 bases and J by 3 bases, 9 bases remained unmatched. CDR3 protein: CAIATGGSEETQYF. CDR3 sequence (DNA): TGTGCCATCGCCACGGGAGGCAGTGAAGAGACCCAGTACTTC.

The V call is TRBV6-2 or TRBV6-3, the J call TRBJ1-2; D remains unclear. Germline lookup yields CDR1 MNHEY and CDR2 SVGEGT. Trimming stripped 0 bases from V and 2 bases from J, with 7 bases between. The CDR3 has 14 residues. CDR3 DNA sequence: TGTGCCAGCAGTTACTCGAGAGGGAACTATGGCTACACCTTC. Amino acid sequence: CASSYSRGNYGYTF.

This rearrangement joins TRBV2 to TRBJ1-4, with unresolved D. Germline values: CDR1 SNHLY, CDR2 FYNNEI. The CDR3 contains 12 residues. Trimming shortened V by 6 bases and J by 8 bases, and 10 bases separated the two germline ends. Here the CDR3 reads CASRGWEEKLFF. For the CDR3, the DNA is TGTGCCAGCAGGGGTTGGGAGGAAAAACTGTTTTTT.

The chain is built from TRBV2 and TRBJ2-7; a possible D gene is TRBD2 (7 bases). The CDR3 covers 13 residues. Trimming cost V 7 bases and J 0 bases, with 10 bases left between them. Germline CDR1 SNHLY, CDR2 FYNNEI. The CDR3, as DNA: TGTGCCAGCAAGGCGGGGGCCTCCTACGAGCAGTACTTC. Protein sequence: CASKAGASYEQYF.

The chain carries TRBV11-2 and TRBJ2-7, with TRBD2 matching 9 bases. The trim removed 9 bases at V and 5 bases at J, leaving 20 bases unmatched. The CDR3 totals 17 residues. CDR1 and CDR2 (germline): SGHAT, FQNNGV. In nucleotides, the CDR3 is TGTGCCAGAACCGGGGCTAGCGGGGCCTCGCAGATACACGAGCAGTACTTC. Translating gives CARTGASGASQIHEQYF.

The chain carries TRBV6-5 and TRBJ1-5, with D uncertain. The CDR3 contains 13 residues. V shed 7 bases and J shed 7 bases, with 14 bases lying between them. CDR1 MNHEY and CDR2 SVGAGI come from the germline V gene. CDR3 DNA: TGTGCCAGCAAACGAGGAGTTGGGCAGCCCCAGCATTTT. This encodes CASKRGVGQPQHF.

The rearrangement uses TRBV10-3 and TRBJ2-5, with 10 bases matching TRBD2. Trimming took 7 bases from V and 0 from J; bases not matched to a gene: 2. This CDR3 spans 14 amino acids. CDR1 and CDR2 (germline): ENHRY, SYGVKD. DNA for the CDR3: TGTGCCATCACTAGCGGGAGAGACCAAGAGACCCAGTACTTC. Translating it yields CAITSGRDQETQYF.

The chain has TRBV11-1 and TRBJ1-5; unclear D gene. Looked up from germline, CDR1 is SGHAT and CDR2 is FQDESV (reference sequence). Trimming removed 5 bases at V and 7 bases at J, with 18 bases between. CDR3 size: 15 residues. The CDR3 here is CASSPTSGRRQPQHF. CDR3 nucleotide sequence: TGTGCCAGCAGCCCCACATCCGGGAGGCGGCAGCCCCAGCATTTT.

The J gene is TRBJ1-1, the V gene TRBV11-2, with D uncertain. The CDR3 covers 13 residues. Trimming took off 5 bases at V and 11 bases at J, with 18 bases between the two ends. CDR1 is SGHAT, CDR2 FQNNGV, per germline. CDR3 residues: CASSLGSGGEAFF. The DNA of the CDR3 is TGTGCCAGCAGCCTAGGATCGGGCGGGGAGGCTTTCTTT. Based on the CDR3 plus reference TRBV11-2 and TRBJ1-1, the full variable domain is EAGVAQSPRYKIIEKRQSVAFWCNPISGHATLYWYQQILGQGPKLLIQFQNNGVVDDSQLPKDRFSAERLKGVDSTLKIQPAKLEDSAVYLCASSLGSGGEAFFGQGTRLTVV.

The chain employs TRBV30 and TRBJ1-1; TRBD1 matches at 7 bases. Looked up from germline, CDR1 is GTSNPN and CDR2 is SVGIG (reference sequence). This CDR3 has 14 amino acids. The junction had 4 bases not matched to a gene; V was cut back by 2 bases and J by 1 base. CDR3 bases: TGTGCCTGGAGTCGCGGACAGGAGAACACTGAAGCTTTCTTT. Encoded protein: CAWSRGQENTEAFF.